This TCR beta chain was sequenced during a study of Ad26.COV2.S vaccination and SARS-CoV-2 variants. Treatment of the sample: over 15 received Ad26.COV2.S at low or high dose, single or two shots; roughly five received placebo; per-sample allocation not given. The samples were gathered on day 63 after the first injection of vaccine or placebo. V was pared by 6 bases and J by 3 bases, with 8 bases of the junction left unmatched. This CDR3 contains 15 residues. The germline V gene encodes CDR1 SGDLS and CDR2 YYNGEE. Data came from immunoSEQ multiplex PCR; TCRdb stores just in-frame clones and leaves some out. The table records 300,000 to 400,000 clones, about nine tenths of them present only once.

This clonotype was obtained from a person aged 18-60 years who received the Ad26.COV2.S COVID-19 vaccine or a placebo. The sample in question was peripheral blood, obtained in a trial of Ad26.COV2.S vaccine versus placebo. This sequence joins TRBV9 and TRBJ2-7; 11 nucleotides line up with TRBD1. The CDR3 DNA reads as TGTGCCAGCACCCTGGGGACAGGGGGTGGCTACGAGCAGTACTTC. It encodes CASTLGTGGGYEQYF.